Each of the 30 T cell receptor beta chains below was sequenced from the same sample in a study of early T cells in non-severe SARS-CoV-2 infection. One entry per CDR3 protein, called by TCRdb with MiXCR from the 5' RACE reads. The sample has about 100,000 distinct CDR3 sequences; roughly an eighth are singletons. The specimen sequenced was whole blood. Receptor source: an adult who was a healthcare worker with PCR-confirmed SARS-CoV-2 infection or an uninfected control (not recorded which).

In its sample, this clonotype was seen many times. The rearrangement uses TRBV29-1 and TRBJ2-3; possible D gene TRBD2, 6 bases. CDR3 length equals 14 residues. The germline V gene encodes CDR1 SQVTM and CDR2 ANQGSEA. Trimming took 3 bases from V and 1 from J, leaving 11 bases between them. CDR3 residues: CSVDRGIRTDTQYF. The CDR3 bases are TGCAGCGTTGATCGGGGGATACGCACAGATACGCAGTATTTT.

The chain has TRBV20-1 and TRBJ1-2; TRBD1 matches 7 bases. V lost 6 bases to trimming and J lost 2 bases; unmatched junction nucleotides: 3. The CDR3 consists of 12 residues. CDR1 is DFQATT and CDR2 is SNEGSKA in the germline V gene (reference sequence). The chain's CDR3 is CSAEGQNYGYTF. Written as DNA, the CDR3 is TGCAGTGCGGAGGGACAGAACTATGGCTACACCTTC.

This clonotype was seen repeatedly, ten times or more. This chain joins TRBV3-1 and TRBJ1-4; TRBD1 matches 9 bases. CDR1 is LGHDT, CDR2 YNNKEL, per germline (reference sequence). After removal of 4 bases from V and 8 bases from J, the junction contained 14 bases not matched to a gene. This CDR3 contains 17 residues. The CDR3, as DNA: TGTGCCAGCAGCCCTCGGACCACAGGGGGCAGGAGGGAAAAACTGTTTTTT. Encoded protein: CASSPRTTGGRREKLFF.

This clonotype showed up just a few times. The J gene is TRBJ1-3, the V gene TRBV2, with D possibly being TRBD1 (6 bases). The V gene lost 4 bases and the J gene lost 3 bases, with 13 bases spanning the gap. The CDR3 runs 15 residues. Germline V gene sequence: CDR1 SNHLY, CDR2 FYNNEI. This chain's CDR3 is CASSADSAYGNTIYF. The CDR3 DNA is TGTGCCAGCAGTGCGGACAGCGCGTATGGAAACACCATATATTTT.

About this clonotype: One end of the junction fails to match germline, which may point to a read error. The rearrangement uses TRBV18 and TRBJ2-3; D gene unclear. Per germline, CDR1 KGHSH and CDR2 LQKENI. The CDR3 contains 14 residues. In DNA, the CDR3 is TGTGCCAGATCACCAAGGCGGAACACAGATACGCAGTATTTT. This sequence encodes CARSPRRNTDTQYF.

V and J are TRBV10-3 and TRBJ2-3, with D hard to call. Trimming shortened V by 10 bases and J by 3 bases, and 8 bases separated the two germline ends. This CDR3 spans 11 amino acids. Germline assignment: CDR1 ENHRY and CDR2 SYGVKD. CDR3: CATASTDTQYF. Written as DNA, the CDR3 is TGTGCCACCGCGTCTACAGATACGCAGTATTTT.

The chain uses TRBV18 and TRBJ2-3; D uncertain. V gave up 0 bases and J gave up 0 bases, with 7 bases separating them. The germline CDR1 and CDR2 sequences are KGHSH and LQKENI. The CDR3 contains 15 residues. The CDR3 nucleotides are TGTGCCAGCTCACCACCCTTAGACAGCACAGATACGCAGTATTTT. Residues: CASSPPLDSTDTQYF.

The table lists this clonotype with many counts. This chain joins TRBV12-3 or TRBV12-4 and TRBJ1-5; D uncertain. Trimming took off 3 bases at V and 0 bases at J, with 3 bases between the two ends. This CDR3 is 13 amino acids long. The CDR3 sequence: CASSFASNQPQHF. In DNA form, the CDR3 reads TGTGCCAGCAGTTTCGCTAGCAATCAGCCCCAGCATTTT.

The CDR3 DNA sequence: TGTGCCAGACCCAACACCGGGGAGCTGTTTTTT. It codes for CARPNTGELFF. This sequence joins TRBV6-5 and TRBJ2-2; D not certain. CDR1 and CDR2 (germline): MNHEY, SVGAGI. The CDR3 sequence is 11 residues long. Trimming left V 9 bases short and J 2 bases short, with 4 bases between.

V gene TRBV3-1 combines with J gene TRBJ2-2; possibly TRBD1 for D (5 bases). Between the trimmed V and J ends, which lost 0 bases and 2 bases, there was a span of 7 bases. Germline-derived CDR1 and CDR2 are LGHDT and YNNKEL (reference sequence). The CDR3 sequence is 15 residues long. This chain's CDR3 is CASSQDQGNTGELFF. CDR3 DNA sequence: TGTGCCAGCAGCCAAGACCAGGGAAACACCGGGGAGCTGTTTTTT.

In its sample, this clonotype was seen a few times. This sequence joins TRBV6-2 or TRBV6-3 and TRBJ2-3; D possibly corresponds to TRBD2 (5 bases). This CDR3 is built from 13 residues. V lost 2 bases and J lost 9, with 12 bases in between. CDR1 is MNHEY, CDR2 SVGEGT, per germline. The CDR3 loop is CASSYPIRGTQYF. The CDR3 DNA sequence: TGTGCCAGCAGTTACCCTATTAGAGGGACGCAGTATTTT.

The chain's CDR3 is CSANPRTEAFF. The CDR3 DNA reads as TGCAGTGCTAACCCGAGGACTGAAGCTTTCTTT. The chain recombines TRBV20-1 with TRBJ1-1; no clear D. In germline, CDR1 is DFQATT, CDR2 SNEGSKA (reference sequence). The CDR3 contains 11 residues. V lost 4 bases and J 5 bases, leaving 8 bases between the germline ends.

The V and J genes are TRBV29-1 and TRBJ2-1; no definite D call. The CDR3 spans 15 residues. The V end lost 4 bases, the J end lost 5 bases, and 18 bases lay between the germline ends. Germline lookup yields CDR1 SQVTM and CDR2 ANQGSEA. The DNA of the CDR3 is TGCAGCGTTGTCCCGGGCGACCGGCCAAACAATGAGCAGTTCTTC. Its protein is CSVVPGDRPNNEQFF.

Only a few counts were recorded for this clonotype. The chain has TRBV29-1 and TRBJ2-1; 7 nucleotides match TRBD2. Per germline, CDR1 SQVTM and CDR2 ANQGSEA. V gave up 4 bases and J gave up 6 bases; unmatched junction bases: 3. CDR3 length: 12 amino acids. The CDR3 DNA reads TGCAGCGTTGGTGTAGCGGGCAATGAGCAGTTCTTC. It codes for CSVGVAGNEQFF.

This clonotype was recorded many times. At one end, the junction sequence differs from germline, possibly due to a read error. The J gene is TRBJ2-7, the V gene TRBV19; 12 bases are a match to TRBD1. The CDR3 loop spans 16 amino acids. Germline CDR1 reads LNHDA; CDR2 reads SQIVND (reference sequence). The CDR3 spells CTSSKGQGANSYEQYF. DNA for the CDR3: TGTACCAGTAGTAAGGGACAGGGGGCCAACTCCTACGAGCAGTACTTC.

The chain is built from TRBV29-1 and TRBJ2-1, with D uncertain. With 7 bases removed from V and 6 bases from J, the gap between germline ends came to 10 bases. The CDR3 has 11 residues. From germline, CDR1 is SQVTM and CDR2 ANQGSEA. In nucleotides, the CDR3 is TGCAGCGGCGATAAGGGCAATGAGCAGTTCTTC. It is translated as CSGDKGNEQFF.

This clonotype was seen many times. This chain uses TRBV2 with TRBJ2-2; D might be TRBD2 (6 bases). The CDR3 runs to 18 residues. Looked up from germline, CDR1 is SNHLY and CDR2 is FYNNEI. With 6 bases removed from V and 3 bases from J, the gap between germline ends came to 23 bases. CDR3 bases: TGTGCCAGCAGCAGAAGGGGCAGAACCTGGGAGGACACCGGGGAGCTGTTTTTT. Amino acids: CASSRRGRTWEDTGELFF. Variable domain in full (rest from reference TRBV2 and TRBJ2-2): EPEVTQTPSHQVTQMGQEVILRCVPISNHLYFYWYRQILGQKVEFLVSFYNNEISEKSEIFDDQFSVERPDGSNFTLKIRSTKLEDSAMYFCASSRRGRTWEDTGELFFGEGSRLTVL.

The gene calls are TRBV6-2 or TRBV6-3 and TRBJ2-7; 8 bases match TRBD2. V was pared by 1 base and J by 6 bases, with 2 bases of the junction left unmatched. CDR1 is MNHEY and CDR2 is SVGEGT in the germline V gene. CDR3 length equals 13 residues. The CDR3 loop is CASSYLAGGEQYF. The CDR3 DNA reads as TGTGCCAGCAGTTACTTGGCGGGGGGCGAGCAGTACTTC.

This clonotype was picked up many times. The rearrangement uses TRBV11-2 and TRBJ2-1; the D is unclear. The V end lost 0 bases, the J end lost 5 bases, and 14 bases lay between the germline ends. The length of the CDR3 is 16 residues. CDR1 SGHAT and CDR2 FQNNGV come from the germline V gene. The DNA of the CDR3 is TGTGCCAGCAGCTTAGATGTGCCCAACCCCCACAATGAGCAGTTCTTC. It is translated as CASSLDVPNPHNEQFF.

J is TRBJ2-2 and V is TRBV6-1, with 10 bases fitting TRBD1. This CDR3 contains 15 residues. V trimming: 7 bases; J trimming: 5 bases; junction bases outside the gene matches: 7. Germline V lookup: CDR1 MNHNS, CDR2 SASEGT. In nucleotides, the CDR3 is TGTGCCAGCATCACCGGGACAGGGGCTACCGGGGAGCTGTTTTTT. It codes for CASITGTGATGELFF.

This clonotype showed up many times. The gene calls are TRBV5-1 and TRBJ2-7; no clear D gene. This CDR3 region has 14 residues. With 2 bases removed from V and 0 bases from J, the gap between germline ends came to 9 bases. Germline V lookup: CDR1 SGHRS, CDR2 YFSETQ. This chain's CDR3 is CASSFTSTSYEQYF. CDR3 nucleotide sequence: TGCGCCAGCAGCTTCACGAGTACCTCCTACGAGCAGTACTTC.

This clonotype has a handful of counts. This chain uses TRBV7-3 with TRBJ2-1; 8 nucleotides agree with TRBD1. Germline V gene sequence: CDR1 SGHTA, CDR2 FQGTGA. The CDR3 has 14 residues. After removal of 8 bases from V and 2 bases from J, the junction contained 5 bases not matched to a gene. This CDR3 reads CASAPGGAYNEQFF. In DNA, the CDR3 is TGTGCCAGCGCCCCAGGGGGCGCCTACAATGAGCAGTTCTTC.

This chain connects TRBV7-9 to TRBJ2-6; D uncertain. This CDR3 comprises 13 residues. Looked up from germline, CDR1 is SEHNR and CDR2 is FQNEAQ (reference sequence). Trimming took 8 bases from V and 4 from J, leaving 9 bases between them. Written as DNA, the CDR3 is TGTGCCAGCGCCCTGGCCGGGGCCAACGTCCTGACTTTC. Translating gives CASALAGANVLTF.

In its sample, this clonotype was seen many times. V is TRBV5-1 and J is TRBJ1-1; D call uncertain. The CDR3 sequence is 14 residues long. With 3 bases removed from V and 7 bases from J, the gap between germline ends came to 16 bases. Germline-derived CDR1 and CDR2 are SGHRS and YFSETQ. CDR3 nucleotide sequence: TGCGCCAGCAGCTCGAAAGGGCTCCCCATTGAAGCTTTCTTT. It translates to CASSSKGLPIEAFF.

The chain carries TRBV6-5 and TRBJ2-3; D perhaps matches TRBD2 (5 bases). The CDR3 sequence is 16 residues long. The V end lost 2 bases, the J end lost 0 bases, and 12 bases lay between the germline ends. Germline loops: CDR1 MNHEY, CDR2 SVGAGI. The CDR3 DNA is TGTGCCAGCAGTTACGGGCGGGTCTCAAGCACAGATACGCAGTATTTT. This sequence encodes CASSYGRVSSTDTQYF.

Here the CDR3 reads CATSTPGTSTQISTDTQYF. The CDR3 coding sequence is TGTGCCACCAGCACCCCCGGGACTAGCACCCAGATTAGCACAGATACGCAGTATTTT. V gene TRBV15 combines with J gene TRBJ2-3; 9 nucleotides agree with TRBD2. V trimming: 4 bases; J trimming: 0 bases; junction bases outside the gene matches: 14. The CDR3 is 19 amino acids. Germline assignment: CDR1 LNHNV and CDR2 YYDKDF (reference sequence).

This clonotype occurred a few times. The chain carries TRBV5-1 and TRBJ1-2; 7 bases align to TRBD1. CDR1 is SGHRS, CDR2 YFSETQ, per germline. V was pared by 1 base and J by 5 bases, with 20 bases of the junction left unmatched. This CDR3 contains 19 residues. Here the CDR3 DNA reads TGCGCCAGCAGCTTGTTTTCGTTGGGACAGCTCCCTTCGTTTTATGGCTACACCTTC. The encoded protein is CASSLFSLGQLPSFYGYTF.

This clonotype has a handful of counts. This chain links TRBV11-2 with TRBJ1-2; 7 nucleotides align to TRBD1. The CDR3 runs 14 residues. V shed 4 bases, J shed 2 bases, and the junction held 4 bases outside the gene matches. The germline V gene has CDR1 SGHAT and CDR2 FQNNGV. In DNA form, the CDR3 reads TGTGCCAGCAGCTCGTCGACAGGGAACTATGGCTACACCTTC. This encodes CASSSSTGNYGYTF.

This clonotype has just one count. This may arise from a read error, as a much more abundant clone is one base away. V usage is TRBV7-9 and J usage is TRBJ2-3; D is undetermined. The germline CDR1 and CDR2 sequences are SEHNR and FQNEAQ (reference sequence). The CDR3 contains 15 residues. The CDR3 DNA sequence: TGTGCCAGCGGCTTAAACGGCAGGACCACAGATACGCAGTATTTT. Residues: CASGLNGRTTDTQYF.

The chain has TRBV7-9 and TRBJ2-2; possibly TRBD2 for D (5 bases). The CDR3 has 15 amino acids. V lost 3 bases and J 5 bases, leaving 13 bases between the germline ends. Germline V gene sequence: CDR1 SEHNR, CDR2 FQNEAQ (reference sequence). In DNA form, the CDR3 reads TGTGCCAGCAGCTTTCTCATCGGAGGTACCGGGGAGCTGTTTTTT. It translates to CASSFLIGGTGELFF.